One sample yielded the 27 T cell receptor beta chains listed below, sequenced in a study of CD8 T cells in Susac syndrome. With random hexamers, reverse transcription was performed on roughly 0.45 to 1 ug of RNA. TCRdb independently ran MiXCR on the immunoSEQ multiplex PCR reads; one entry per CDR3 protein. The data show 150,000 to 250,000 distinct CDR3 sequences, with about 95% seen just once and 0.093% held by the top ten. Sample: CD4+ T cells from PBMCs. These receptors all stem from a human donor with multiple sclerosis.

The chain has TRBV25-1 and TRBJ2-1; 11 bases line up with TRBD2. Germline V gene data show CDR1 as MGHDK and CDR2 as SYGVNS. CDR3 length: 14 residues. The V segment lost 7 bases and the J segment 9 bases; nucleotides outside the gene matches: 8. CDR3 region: CASTPSGRPGEQFF. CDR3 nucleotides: TGTGCCAGCACCCCTAGCGGGAGGCCCGGTGAGCAGTTCTTC. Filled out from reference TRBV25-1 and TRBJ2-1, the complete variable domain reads EADIYQTPRYLVIGTGKKITLECSQTMGHDKMYWYQQDPGMELHLIHYSYGVNSTEKGDLSSESTVSRIRTEHFPLTLESARPSHTSQYLCASTPSGRPGEQFFGPGTRLTVL.

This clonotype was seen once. The CDR3 DNA sequence: TGCGCCAGCAGCCGAACCGGACAGGGCAATGAGCAGTTCTTC. This translates into CASSRTGQGNEQFF. V gene TRBV5-1 combines with J gene TRBJ2-1; 8 nucleotides line up with TRBD1. Germline loops: CDR1 SGHRS, CDR2 YFSETQ. The CDR3 extends over 14 amino acids. With 4 bases clipped from V and 6 bases from J, the junction kept 6 bases outside the gene matches.

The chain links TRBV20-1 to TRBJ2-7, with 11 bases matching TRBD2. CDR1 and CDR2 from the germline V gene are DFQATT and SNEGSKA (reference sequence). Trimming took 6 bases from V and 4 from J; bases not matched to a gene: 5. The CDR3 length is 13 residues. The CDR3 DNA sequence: TGCAGTGCCGGGACTAGCGGTTTATACGAGCAGTACTTC. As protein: CSAGTSGLYEQYF.

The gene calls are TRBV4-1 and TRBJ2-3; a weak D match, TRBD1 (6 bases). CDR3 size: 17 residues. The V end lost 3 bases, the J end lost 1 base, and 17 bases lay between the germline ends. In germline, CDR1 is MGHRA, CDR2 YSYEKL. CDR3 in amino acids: CASSQTGRVGRTDTQYF. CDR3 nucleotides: TGCGCCAGCAGCCAGACAGGACGGGTCGGGCGCACAGATACGCAGTATTTT.

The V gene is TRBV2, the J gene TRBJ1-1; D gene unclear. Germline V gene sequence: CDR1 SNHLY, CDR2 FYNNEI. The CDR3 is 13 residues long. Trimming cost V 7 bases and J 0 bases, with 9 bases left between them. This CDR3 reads CASMVEVNTEAFF. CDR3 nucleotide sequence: TGTGCCAGCATGGTGGAGGTGAACACTGAAGCTTTCTTT.

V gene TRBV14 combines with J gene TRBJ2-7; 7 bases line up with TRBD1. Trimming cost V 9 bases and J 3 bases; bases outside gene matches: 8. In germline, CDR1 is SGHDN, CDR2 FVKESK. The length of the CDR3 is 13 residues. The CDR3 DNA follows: TGTGCCAGTAACCGGGACAGCGGCTACGAGCAGTACTTC. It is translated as CASNRDSGYEQYF.

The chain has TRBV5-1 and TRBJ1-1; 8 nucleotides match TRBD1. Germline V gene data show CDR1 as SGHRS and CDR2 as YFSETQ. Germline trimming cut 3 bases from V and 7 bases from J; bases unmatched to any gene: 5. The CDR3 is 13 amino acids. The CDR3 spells CASSSQGADEAFF. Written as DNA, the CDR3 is TGCGCCAGCAGCTCCCAGGGGGCCGATGAAGCTTTCTTT.

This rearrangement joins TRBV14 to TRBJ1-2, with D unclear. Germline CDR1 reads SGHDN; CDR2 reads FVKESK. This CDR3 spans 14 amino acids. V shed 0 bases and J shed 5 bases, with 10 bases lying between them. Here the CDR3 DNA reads TGTGCCAGCAGCCAAGATTGGAACCCTTATGGCTACACCTTC. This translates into CASSQDWNPYGYTF.

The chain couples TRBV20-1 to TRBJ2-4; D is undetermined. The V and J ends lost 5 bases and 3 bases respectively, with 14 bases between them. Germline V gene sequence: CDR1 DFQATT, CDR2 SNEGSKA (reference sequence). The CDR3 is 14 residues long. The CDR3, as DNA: TGCAGTGCTTGCCCGTGGGCCCTCAAAAACATTCAGTACTTC. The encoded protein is CSACPWALKNIQYF.

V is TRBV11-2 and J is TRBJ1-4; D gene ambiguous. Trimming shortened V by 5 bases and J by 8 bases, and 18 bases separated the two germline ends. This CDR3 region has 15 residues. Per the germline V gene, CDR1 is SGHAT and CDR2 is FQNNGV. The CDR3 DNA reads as TGTGCCAGCAGCCCATCCCCCGGGCCCCACGAAAAACTGTTTTTT. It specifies CASSPSPGPHEKLFF. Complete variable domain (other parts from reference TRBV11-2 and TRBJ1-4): EAGVAQSPRYKIIEKRQSVAFWCNPISGHATLYWYQQILGQGPKLLIQFQNNGVVDDSQLPKDRFSAERLKGVDSTLKIQPAKLEDSAVYLCASSPSPGPHEKLFFGSGTQLSVL.

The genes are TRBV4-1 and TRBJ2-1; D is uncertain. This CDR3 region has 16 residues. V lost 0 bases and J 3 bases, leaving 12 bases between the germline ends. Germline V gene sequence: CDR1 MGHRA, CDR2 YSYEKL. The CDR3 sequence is CASSQEEQPSYNEQFF. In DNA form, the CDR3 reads TGCGCCAGCAGCCAAGAAGAGCAGCCTAGCTACAATGAGCAGTTCTTC.

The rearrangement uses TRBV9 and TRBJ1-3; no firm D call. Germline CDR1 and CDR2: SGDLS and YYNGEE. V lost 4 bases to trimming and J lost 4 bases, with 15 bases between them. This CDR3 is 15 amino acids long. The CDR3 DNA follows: TGTGCCAGCAGCTCCGGACCACACGGAGGAAACACCATATATTTT. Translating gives CASSSGPHGGNTIYF.

The CDR3 reads CACRESVGLGSYNEQFF. CDR3 DNA: TGTGCCTGTCGGGAGTCTGTTGGCTTAGGCTCCTACAATGAGCAGTTCTTC. V usage is TRBV6-1 and J usage is TRBJ2-1, with a weak D call TRBD2 (6 bases). The V and J ends lost 11 bases and 0 bases respectively, with 23 bases between them. This CDR3 is 17 amino acids long. CDR1 and CDR2 from the germline V gene are MNHNS and SASEGT.

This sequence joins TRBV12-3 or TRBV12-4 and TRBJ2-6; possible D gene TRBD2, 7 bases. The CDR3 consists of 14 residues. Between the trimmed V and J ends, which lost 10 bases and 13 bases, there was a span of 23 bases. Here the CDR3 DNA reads TGTGCCACCTCCCGGGGGGACACCCCGCCGGTCCTGACTTTC. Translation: CATSRGDTPPVLTF.

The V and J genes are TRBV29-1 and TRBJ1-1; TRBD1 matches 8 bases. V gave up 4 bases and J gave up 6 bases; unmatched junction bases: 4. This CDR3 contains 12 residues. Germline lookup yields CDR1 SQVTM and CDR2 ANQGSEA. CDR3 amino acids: CSVGTGSPEAFF. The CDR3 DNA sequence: TGCAGCGTTGGGACAGGGTCCCCTGAAGCTTTCTTT.

The CDR3 nucleotides read TGCAGCGCCCTTCTAAAAGAGCAGTACTTC. Translation: CSALLKEQYF. This sequence joins TRBV29-1 and TRBJ2-7; no reliable D call. CDR3 length: 10 amino acids. Germline CDR1 SQVTM, CDR2 ANQGSEA. The V and J ends lost 7 bases and 7 bases respectively, with 11 bases between them.

CDR3 nucleotides: TGTGCCACCAGCGGGGGGGTGACCAACGTCCTGACTTTC. It encodes CATSGGVTNVLTF. The chain combines TRBV15 with TRBJ2-6; 7 nucleotides match TRBD2. The CDR3 is made up of 13 amino acids. The junction had 3 bases not matched to a gene; V was cut back by 5 bases and J by 8 bases. The V gene's germline CDR1 is LNHNV and CDR2 YYDKDF (reference sequence).

CDR3 DNA: TGTGCCACCTCGGGGTTCCACTATGGCTACACCTTC. Translated, it gives CATSGFHYGYTF. The chain is built from TRBV6-5 and TRBJ1-2; D not resolved. This CDR3 has 12 amino acids. The V gene's germline CDR1 is MNHEY and CDR2 SVGAGI. Trimming shortened V by 10 bases and J by 3 bases, and 12 bases separated the two germline ends.

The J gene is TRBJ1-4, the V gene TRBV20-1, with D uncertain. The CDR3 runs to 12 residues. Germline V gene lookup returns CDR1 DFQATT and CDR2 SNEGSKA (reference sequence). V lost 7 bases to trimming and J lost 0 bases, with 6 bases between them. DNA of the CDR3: TGCAGTGGACTTGCAACTAATGAAAAACTGTTTTTT. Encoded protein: CSGLATNEKLFF.

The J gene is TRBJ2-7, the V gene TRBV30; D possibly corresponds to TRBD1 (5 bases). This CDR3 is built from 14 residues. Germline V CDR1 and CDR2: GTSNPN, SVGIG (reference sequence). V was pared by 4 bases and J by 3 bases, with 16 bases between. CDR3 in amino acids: CAWKKETAIYEQYF. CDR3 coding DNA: TGTGCCTGGAAAAAAGAGACAGCTATCTACGAGCAGTACTTC.

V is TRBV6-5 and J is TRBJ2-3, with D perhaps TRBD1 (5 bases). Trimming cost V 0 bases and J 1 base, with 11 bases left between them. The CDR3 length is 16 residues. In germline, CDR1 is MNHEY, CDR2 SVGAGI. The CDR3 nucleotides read TGTGCCAGCAGTTACTCGGGCCTCAGGGGCACAGATACGCAGTATTTT. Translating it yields CASSYSGLRGTDTQYF.

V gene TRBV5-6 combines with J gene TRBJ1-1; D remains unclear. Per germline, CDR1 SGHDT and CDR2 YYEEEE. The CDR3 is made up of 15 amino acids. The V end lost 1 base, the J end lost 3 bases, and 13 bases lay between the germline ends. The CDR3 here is CASSLLSHGDTEAFF. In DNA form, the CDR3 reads TGTGCCAGCAGCTTGTTGAGTCACGGGGACACTGAAGCTTTCTTT.

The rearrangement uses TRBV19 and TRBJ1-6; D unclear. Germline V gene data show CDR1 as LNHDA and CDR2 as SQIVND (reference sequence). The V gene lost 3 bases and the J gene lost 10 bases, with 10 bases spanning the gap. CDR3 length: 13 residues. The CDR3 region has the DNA TGTGCCAGTAGTATCGGTCCTAACTCACCCCTCCACTTT. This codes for CASSIGPNSPLHF.

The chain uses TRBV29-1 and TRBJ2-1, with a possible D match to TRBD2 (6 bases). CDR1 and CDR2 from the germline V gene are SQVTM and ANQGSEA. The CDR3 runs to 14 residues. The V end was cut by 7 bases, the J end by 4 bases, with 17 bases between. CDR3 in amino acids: CSAGGRGIYNEQFF. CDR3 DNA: TGCAGCGCCGGTGGACGGGGGATATACAATGAGCAGTTCTTC.

The CDR3 protein is CATSSAGAEVDTQYF. The CDR3 DNA reads TGTGCCACGTCTTCAGCGGGGGCAGAGGTGGATACGCAGTATTTT. The J gene is TRBJ2-3, the V gene TRBV24-1, with 8 positions matching TRBD2. Germline lookup yields CDR1 KGHDR and CDR2 SFDVKD. This CDR3 is built from 15 residues. V lost 10 bases and J lost 6; bases outside the gene matches: 14.

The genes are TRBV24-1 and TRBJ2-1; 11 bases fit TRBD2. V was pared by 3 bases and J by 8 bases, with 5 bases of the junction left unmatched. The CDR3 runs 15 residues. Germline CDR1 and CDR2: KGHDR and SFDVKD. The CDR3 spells CATSDETSGVYEQFF. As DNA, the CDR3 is TGTGCCACCAGTGATGAGACTAGCGGGGTCTATGAGCAGTTCTTC.

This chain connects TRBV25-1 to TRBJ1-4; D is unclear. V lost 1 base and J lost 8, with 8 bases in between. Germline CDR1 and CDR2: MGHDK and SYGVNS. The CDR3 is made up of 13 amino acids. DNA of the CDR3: TGTGCCAGCAGTGAATTAGGGCGGGAAAAACTGTTTTTT. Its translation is CASSELGREKLFF.